The 3 T cell receptor beta chains presented below share a single source sample, sequenced in a study of post-analysis software for immune sequencing data. Overall study findings and caveats: Controls showed lower frequencies than patients for a few TRBV segments, and TRBV5-6, TRBV5-1 and TRBV20-1 were among these.

These TCRs are of unknown antigen specificity. The TCR beta cDNA libraries contained unique molecular identifiers. TCRdb ran MiXCR on the PCR reads and lists one entry per CDR3 protein. This sample has hundreds of thousands of distinct CDR3 sequences, with roughly 50% found just once. The sequenced sample was blood. These receptors were taken from a girl aged 5-17 years with multiple sclerosis.

This sequence joins TRBV20-1 and TRBJ2-7; D gene uncertain. The DNA matches TRBJ2-1 better at its end, which makes the J call doubtful. This CDR3 comprises 14 residues. From germline, CDR1 is DFQATT and CDR2 SNEGSKA (reference sequence). CDR3 sequence: CSANLGMVYNEQFF. The CDR3 DNA reads TGCAGTGCTAATCTGGGGATGGTCTACAATGAGCAGTTCTTC.

This clonotype was picked up one time. The gene calls are TRBV7-2 and TRBJ2-1, with 9 nucleotides matching TRBD2. V shed 1 base, J shed 11 bases, and the junction held 3 bases outside the gene matches. This CDR3 has 13 amino acids. CDR1 SGHTA and CDR2 FQGNSA come from the germline V gene. The CDR3 region has the DNA TGTGCCAGCAGCTTAGGCGGGAGGGCCAAGCAGTTCTTC. Protein sequence: CASSLGGRAKQFF.

V usage is TRBV5-1 and J usage is TRBJ1-2; 12 bases are shared with TRBD1. V was clipped by 4 bases and J by 3 bases; unmatched bases: 7. The CDR3 sequence is 16 residues long. Per the germline V gene, CDR1 is SGHRS and CDR2 is YFSETQ. Written as DNA, the CDR3 is TGCGCCAGCAGCGGGACAGGGGGCGCTACGGACTATGGCTACACCTTC. It is translated as CASSGTGGATDYGYTF.